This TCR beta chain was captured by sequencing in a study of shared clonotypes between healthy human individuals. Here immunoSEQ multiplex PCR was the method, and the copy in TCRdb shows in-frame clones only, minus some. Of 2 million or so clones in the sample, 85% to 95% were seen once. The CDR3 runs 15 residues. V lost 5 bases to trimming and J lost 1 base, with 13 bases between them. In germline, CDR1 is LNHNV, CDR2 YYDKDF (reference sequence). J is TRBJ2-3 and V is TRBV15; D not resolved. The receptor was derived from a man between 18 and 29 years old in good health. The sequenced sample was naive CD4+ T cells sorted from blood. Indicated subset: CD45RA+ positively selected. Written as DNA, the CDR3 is TGTGCCACCAGCTTAGACCCGGTAGGCACAGATACGCAGTATTTT. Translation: CATSLDPVGTDTQYF.